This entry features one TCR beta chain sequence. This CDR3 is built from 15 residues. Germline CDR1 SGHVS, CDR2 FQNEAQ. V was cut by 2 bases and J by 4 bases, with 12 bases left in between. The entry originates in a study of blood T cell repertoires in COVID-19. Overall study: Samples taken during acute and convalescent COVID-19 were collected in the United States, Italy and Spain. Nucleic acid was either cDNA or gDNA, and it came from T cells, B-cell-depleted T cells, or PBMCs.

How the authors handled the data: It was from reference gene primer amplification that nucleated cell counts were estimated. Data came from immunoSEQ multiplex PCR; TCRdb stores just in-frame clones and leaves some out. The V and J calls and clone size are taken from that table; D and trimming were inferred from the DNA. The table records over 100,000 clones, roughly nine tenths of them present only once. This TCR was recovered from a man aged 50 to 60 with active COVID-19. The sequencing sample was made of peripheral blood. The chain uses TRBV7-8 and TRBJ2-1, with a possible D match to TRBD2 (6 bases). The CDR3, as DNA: TGTGCCAGCAGCTTATTTAACGGGGGATACAATGAGCAGTTCTTC. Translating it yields CASSLFNGGYNEQFF.